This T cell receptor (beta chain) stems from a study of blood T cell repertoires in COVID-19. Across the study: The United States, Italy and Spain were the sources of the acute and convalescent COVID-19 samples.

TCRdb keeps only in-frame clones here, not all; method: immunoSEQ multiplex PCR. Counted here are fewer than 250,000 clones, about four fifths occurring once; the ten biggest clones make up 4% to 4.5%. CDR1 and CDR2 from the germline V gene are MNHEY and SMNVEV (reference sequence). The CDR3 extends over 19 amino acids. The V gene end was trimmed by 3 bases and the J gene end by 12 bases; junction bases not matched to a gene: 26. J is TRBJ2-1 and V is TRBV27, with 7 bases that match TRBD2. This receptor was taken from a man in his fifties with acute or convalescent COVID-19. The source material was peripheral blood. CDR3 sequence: CASSLIRGHGASGRFGQFF. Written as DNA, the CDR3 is TGTGCCAGCAGTTTGATCCGAGGACATGGTGCTAGCGGCCGATTTGGGCAGTTCTTC.